The clone carrying this TCR beta chain was seen at least ten times. Antigen unknown. Exclusion followed for patients with uncontrolled infection, other autoimmune disease, pregnancy or lactation. This record comes from a study of T cells in Graves' hyperthyroidism and ophthalmopathy. RNA transcripts yielded amplified TCR beta CDR3 regions. A set of HTBI primers served as the primers for a first-round RT-PCR of the TCR CDR3. A single record per CDR3 protein comes from TCRdb applying MiXCR to the multiplex PCR reads. The sample contains 300,000 to 500,000 distinct CDR3 sequences, more than 12% of which appear only once. Study outcomes and limitations: The model foresaw ophthalmopathy a median around 6.4 months prior to onset.

Per the germline V gene, CDR1 is SGHRS and CDR2 is YFSETQ. This CDR3 region has 14 residues. V was trimmed by 1 base and J by 5 bases, leaving 12 bases between them. This TCR derives from a man aged 45 to 65 with Graves' ophthalmopathy. V is TRBV5-1 and J is TRBJ2-5; TRBD2 might be the D (5 bases). Sequencing input: blood. CDR3 sequence: CASSLSGGRETQYF. The CDR3 DNA reads TGCGCCAGCAGCTTGTCGGGCGGGCGGGAGACCCAGTACTTC. The full variable domain, with the rest looked up from reference TRBV5-1 and TRBJ2-5, is KAGVTQTPRYLIKTRGQQVTLSCSPISGHRSVSWYQQTPGQGLQFLFEYFSETQRNKGNFPGRFSGRQFSNSRSEMNVSTLELGDSALYLCASSLSGGRETQYFGPGTRLLVL.